What follows are 22 T cell receptor beta chains derived from one specimen sequenced in a study of blood T cell repertoires in COVID-19. Using immunoSEQ multiplex PCR, the repertoire was profiled, and TCRdb retains in-frame clones only, with some absent. The data contain 77,000 or so clones, roughly 80% of them singletons. Sequenced: peripheral blood. These receptors came from a man younger than 45 with COVID-19, enrolled during active disease.

This clone was found a few times. This sequence joins TRBV28 and TRBJ2-7; 10 bases map to TRBD1. CDR1 MDHEN and CDR2 SYDVKM come from the germline V gene. The CDR3 covers 15 residues. Trimming removed 1 base from V and 4 bases from J; junction bases left unmatched: 4. The CDR3 sequence: CASSLSGTGAYEQYF. The CDR3 region has the DNA TGTGCCAGCAGTTTATCGGGGACAGGGGCGTACGAGCAGTACTTC.

The V and J genes are TRBV7-9 and TRBJ2-3, with no clear D. Germline V gene lookup returns CDR1 SEHNR and CDR2 FQNEAQ (reference sequence). CDR3 length: 12 amino acids. Trimming cost V 6 bases and J 0 bases, with 4 bases left between them. The CDR3 loop is CASSISTDTQYF. The CDR3 DNA sequence: TGTGCCAGCAGTATTAGCACAGATACGCAGTATTTT.

This chain connects TRBV24-1 to TRBJ2-2, with D perhaps matching TRBD1 (5 bases). The V and J ends lost 9 bases and 1 base respectively, with 11 bases between them. The CDR3 spans 14 residues. Per germline, CDR1 KGHDR and CDR2 SFDVKD. The CDR3 loop reads CATGPQGNTGELFF. The CDR3 DNA is TGTGCCACCGGACCCCAGGGGAACACCGGGGAGCTGTTTTTT.

CDR3 protein: CASSFSDSSYNEQFF. The CDR3 nucleotides read TGCGCCAGCAGCTTTTCGGACAGCTCCTACAATGAGCAGTTCTTC. This chain connects TRBV5-1 to TRBJ2-1; weak D call: TRBD1 (6 bases). The CDR3 is 15 amino acids. V dropped 2 bases and J dropped 0 bases, with 9 bases sitting between them. CDR1 SGHRS and CDR2 YFSETQ come from the germline V gene.

This chain connects TRBV10-3 to TRBJ2-3, with 7 bases aligning to TRBD2. CDR3 length: 13 residues. Germline V gives CDR1 ENHRY, CDR2 SYGVKD. V lost 10 bases and J lost 6; bases outside the gene matches: 10. For the CDR3, the DNA is TGTGCCACAACGGGACTACCTCTGGATACGCAGTATTTT. Translation gives CATTGLPLDTQYF.

J is TRBJ2-7 and V is TRBV11-2, with D possibly TRBD1 on 5 matching bases. The CDR3 has 19 amino acids. V lost 5 bases to trimming and J lost 2 bases, with 28 bases between them. Germline V gene data show CDR1 as SGHAT and CDR2 as FQNNGV. The CDR3 bases are TGTGCCAGCAGCACACAACAGGTATCGGAATATAAGAGCCCCTACGAGCAGTACTTC. Translated: CASSTQQVSEYKSPYEQYF. Full variable domain (rest looked up from reference TRBV11-2 and TRBJ2-7): EAGVAQSPRYKIIEKRQSVAFWCNPISGHATLYWYQQILGQGPKLLIQFQNNGVVDDSQLPKDRFSAERLKGVDSTLKIQPAKLEDSAVYLCASSTQQVSEYKSPYEQYFGPGTRLTVT.

The chain recombines TRBV21-1 with TRBJ1-4; TRBD1, the table's D call, was not compared with the DNA. TRBV21-1 is termed a pseudogene. The CDR3 consists of 16 residues. CDR3: CASSSKSTGPNEKLFF. The CDR3 bases are TGTGCCAGCAGCTCAAAGTCGACAGGCCCGAATGAAAAACTGTTTTTT.

The rearrangement uses TRBV19 and TRBJ2-2; tentative D call: TRBD2 (6 bases). The CDR3 contains 16 residues. Between the trimmed V and J ends, which lost 7 bases and 2 bases, there was a span of 17 bases. CDR1 and CDR2 (germline): LNHDA, SQIVND (reference sequence). CDR3 nucleotides: TGTGCCAGTAAGGGTACTAGTAGCGGTAACACCGGGGAGCTGTTTTTT. Its protein is CASKGTSSGNTGELFF.

The gene calls are TRBV6-4 and TRBJ2-2; weak D call: TRBD2 (5 bases). The CDR3 extends over 15 amino acids. Germline CDR1 MRHNA, CDR2 SNTAGT. V shed 4 bases and J shed 1 base, with 10 bases lying between them. The CDR3, as DNA: TGTGCCAGCAGTGTCTCTAGCATGAACACCGGGGAGCTGTTTTTT. Residues: CASSVSSMNTGELFF.

CDR3 loop: CASSQVGSGRGETQYF. The CDR3 coding sequence is TGCGCCAGCAGCCAAGTGGGTAGCGGGAGAGGTGAGACCCAGTACTTC. The chain links TRBV4-1 to TRBJ2-5; TRBD2 aligns across 9 bases. CDR1 is MGHRA and CDR2 is YSYEKL in the germline V gene. The V gene end was trimmed by 1 base and the J gene end by 5 bases; junction bases not matched to a gene: 8. CDR3 length equals 16 residues.

The chain employs TRBV29-1 and TRBJ2-4; maybe TRBD1 (5 bases). Trimming removed 0 bases from V and 9 bases from J, with 15 bases in between. This CDR3 region has 14 residues. From germline, CDR1 is SQVTM and CDR2 ANQGSEA. CDR3 in amino acids: CSVEDSKEGVIQYF. CDR3 nucleotide sequence: TGCAGCGTTGAAGATTCGAAGGAAGGGGTCATTCAGTACTTC.

The chain is built from TRBV6-2 or TRBV6-3 and TRBJ1-1; D is ambiguous. The V and J ends lost 0 bases and 5 bases respectively, with 7 bases between them. Per germline, CDR1 MNHEY and CDR2 SVGEGT. This CDR3 spans 13 amino acids. Here the CDR3 reads CASSYSEGTEAFF. CDR3 DNA sequence: TGTGCCAGCAGTTACTCCGAGGGTACTGAAGCTTTCTTT.

The chain carries TRBV7-2 and TRBJ2-1, with 9 bases identical to TRBD2. The CDR3 sequence is 16 residues long. Trimming removed 5 bases from V and 7 bases from J; junction bases left unmatched: 12. Germline loops: CDR1 SGHTA, CDR2 FQGNSA. DNA for the CDR3: TGTGCCAGCAGCGCCCTCCGGGCGGGAGGGGCGAATGAGCAGTTCTTC. It is translated as CASSALRAGGANEQFF.

The V gene is TRBV5-6, the J gene TRBJ2-3; 9 bases are shared with TRBD2. Trimming cost V 4 bases and J 10 bases; bases outside gene matches: 16. The CDR3 is made up of 16 amino acids. CDR1 is SGHDT and CDR2 is YYEEEE in the germline V gene. CDR3 in amino acids: CASSNPGLASVLAQYF. The CDR3 nucleotides are TGTGCCAGCAGCAATCCGGGACTAGCCTCAGTGTTGGCGCAGTATTTT.

The chain combines TRBV5-1 with TRBJ1-1; D uncertain. The CDR3 runs to 13 residues. Germline V gene lookup returns CDR1 SGHRS and CDR2 YFSETQ. V was shortened by 2 bases and J by 1 base, with 6 bases between the two germline ends. CDR3: CASSFLENTEAFF. The CDR3 bases are TGCGCCAGCAGCTTTTTAGAGAACACTGAAGCTTTCTTT.

This clone was found many times. The V and J genes are TRBV28 and TRBJ1-4; no reliable D call. The CDR3 consists of 12 residues. V was trimmed by 6 bases and J by 15 bases, leaving 17 bases between them. Per the germline V gene, CDR1 is MDHEN and CDR2 is SYDVKM. This chain's CDR3 is CASRPPAGWLFF. CDR3 nucleotides: TGTGCCAGCAGGCCGCCGGCGGGGTGGTTGTTTTTT.

The chain employs TRBV5-8 and TRBJ2-1; TRBD1 matches at 11 bases. The CDR3 has 16 residues. Trimming cost V 4 bases and J 0 bases; bases outside gene matches: 3. CDR1 is SGHTS, CDR2 YDEGEE, per germline. Here the CDR3 DNA reads TGTGCCAGCAGCCCGGGACAGGGGGACTCCTACAATGAGCAGTTCTTC. The encoded protein is CASSPGQGDSYNEQFF.

The V and J genes are TRBV6-6 and TRBJ1-1, with D possibly TRBD1 on 5 matching bases. The V gene lost 0 bases and the J gene lost 2 bases, with 10 bases spanning the gap. The germline V gene has CDR1 MNHNY and CDR2 SVGAGI (reference sequence). There are 15 residues in the CDR3. The DNA of the CDR3 is TGTGCCAGCAGTTACTCGGGGCAGGGTAACACTGAAGCTTTCTTT. Translating it yields CASSYSGQGNTEAFF.

J is TRBJ2-2 and V is TRBV28, with D possibly matching TRBD1 (6 bases). The CDR3 loop spans 15 amino acids. Germline CDR1 MDHEN, CDR2 SYDVKM. The V and J ends lost 1 base and 4 bases respectively, with 10 bases between them. CDR3: CASSLFQGITGELFF. The DNA for the CDR3 is TGTGCCAGCAGTTTATTCCAGGGGATCACCGGGGAGCTGTTTTTT.

The chain couples TRBV7-9 to TRBJ2-3, with 7 positions matching TRBD1. Germline V CDR1 and CDR2: SEHNR, FQNEAQ (reference sequence). With 5 bases clipped from V and 3 bases from J, the junction kept 11 bases outside the gene matches. This CDR3 has 16 amino acids. The CDR3 reads CASSVPQGRVTDTQYF. CDR3 coding DNA: TGTGCCAGCAGCGTACCACAGGGGAGAGTTACAGATACGCAGTATTTT. Full variable domain (remainder filled in from reference TRBV7-9 and TRBJ2-3): DTGVSQNPRHKITKRGQNVTFRCDPISEHNRLYWYRQTLGQGPEFLTYFQNEAQLEKSRLLSDRFSAERPKGSFSTLEIQRTEQGDSAMYLCASSVPQGRVTDTQYFGPGTRLTVL.

This clone turned up a few times. The chain combines TRBV6-2 or TRBV6-3 with TRBJ1-4; D is undetermined. CDR3 length: 13 amino acids. Germline CDR1 reads MNHEY; CDR2 reads SVGEGT. V was cut by 0 bases and J by 5 bases, with 4 bases left in between. The CDR3: CASSYSGNEKLFF. CDR3 nucleotides: TGTGCCAGCAGTTACTCCGGGAATGAAAAACTGTTTTTT.

This clone showed up just once. The chain couples TRBV27 to TRBJ1-4; D is undetermined. This CDR3 contains 14 residues. V dropped 2 bases and J dropped 0 bases, with 4 bases sitting between them. Germline CDR1 reads MNHEY; CDR2 reads SMNVEV (reference sequence). The CDR3 DNA follows: TGTGCCAGCAGTTTACAGGCAACTAATGAAAAACTGTTTTTT. Amino acids: CASSLQATNEKLFF.